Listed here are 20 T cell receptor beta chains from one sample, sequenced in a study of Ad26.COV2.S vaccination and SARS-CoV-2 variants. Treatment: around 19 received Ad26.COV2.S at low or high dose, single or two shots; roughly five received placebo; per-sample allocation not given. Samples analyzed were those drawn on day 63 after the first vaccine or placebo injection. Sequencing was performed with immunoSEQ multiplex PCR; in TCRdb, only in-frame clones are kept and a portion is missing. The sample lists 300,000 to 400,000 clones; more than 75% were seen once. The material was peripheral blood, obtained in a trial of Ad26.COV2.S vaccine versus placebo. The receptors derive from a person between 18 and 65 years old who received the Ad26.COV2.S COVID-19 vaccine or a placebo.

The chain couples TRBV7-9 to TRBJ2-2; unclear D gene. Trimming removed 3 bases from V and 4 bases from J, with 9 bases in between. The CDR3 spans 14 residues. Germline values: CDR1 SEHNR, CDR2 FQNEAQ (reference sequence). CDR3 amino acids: CASSFHPSTGELFF. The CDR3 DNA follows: TGTGCCAGCAGCTTCCATCCATCCACCGGGGAGCTGTTTTTT.

CDR3 nucleotide sequence: TGTGCCAGCAGCTTGGTCGAGGACAGGGCTGAAGCTTTCTTT. Its protein is CASSLVEDRAEAFF. The chain carries TRBV5-4 and TRBJ1-1; TRBD1 aligns across 8 bases. Germline V gives CDR1 SGHNT, CDR2 YYREEE (reference sequence). The CDR3 extends over 14 amino acids. J gave up 6 bases and V 0 bases, and 4 bases lay outside the gene matches.

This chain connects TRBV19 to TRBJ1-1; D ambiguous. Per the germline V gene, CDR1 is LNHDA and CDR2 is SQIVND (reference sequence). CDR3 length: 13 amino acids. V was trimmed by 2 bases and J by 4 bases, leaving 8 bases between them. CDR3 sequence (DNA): TGTGCCAGTAGTATACGGGTTGGCACTGAAGCTTTCTTT. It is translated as CASSIRVGTEAFF.

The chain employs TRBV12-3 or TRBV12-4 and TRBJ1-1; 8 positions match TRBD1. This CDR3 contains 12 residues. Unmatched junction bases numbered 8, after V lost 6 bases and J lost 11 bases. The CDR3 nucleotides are TGTGCCAGCAGCCGAGGAGGACAGGGTGCTTTCTTT. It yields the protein CASSRGGQGAFF.

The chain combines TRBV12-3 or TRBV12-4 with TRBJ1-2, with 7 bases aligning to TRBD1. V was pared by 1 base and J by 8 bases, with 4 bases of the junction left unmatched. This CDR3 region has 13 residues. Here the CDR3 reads CASSLGTGVGYTF. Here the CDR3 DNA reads TGTGCCAGCAGTTTAGGCACAGGGGTAGGCTACACCTTC.

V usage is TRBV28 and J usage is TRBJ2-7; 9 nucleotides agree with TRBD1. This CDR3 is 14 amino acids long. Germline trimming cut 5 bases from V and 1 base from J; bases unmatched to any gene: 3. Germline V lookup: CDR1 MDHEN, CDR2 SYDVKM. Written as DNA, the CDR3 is TGTGCCAGCAGTCCTGGGACAGGGTCCTACGAGCAGTACTTC. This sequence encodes CASSPGTGSYEQYF. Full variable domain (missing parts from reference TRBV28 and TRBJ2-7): DVKVTQSSRYLVKRTGEKVFLECVQDMDHENMFWYRQDPGLGLRLIYFSYDVKMKEKGDIPEGYSVSREKKERFSLILESASTNQTSMYLCASSPGTGSYEQYFGPGTRLTVT.

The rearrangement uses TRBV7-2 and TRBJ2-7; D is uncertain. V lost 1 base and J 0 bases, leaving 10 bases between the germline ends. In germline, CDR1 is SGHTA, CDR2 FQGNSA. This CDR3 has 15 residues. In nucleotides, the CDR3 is TGTGCCAGCAGCTTAGGGGGAAGGAGCTCCTACGAGCAGTACTTC. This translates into CASSLGGRSSYEQYF.

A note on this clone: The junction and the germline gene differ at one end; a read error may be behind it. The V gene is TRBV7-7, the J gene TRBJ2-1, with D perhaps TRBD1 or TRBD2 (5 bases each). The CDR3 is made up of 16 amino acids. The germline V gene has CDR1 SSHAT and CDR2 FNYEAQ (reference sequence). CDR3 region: CASSLDTGPRNNEQFF. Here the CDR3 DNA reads TGTGCTAGCAGCTTAGATACGGGACCCCGGAACAATGAGCAGTTCTTC. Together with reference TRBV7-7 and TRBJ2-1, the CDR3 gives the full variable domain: GAGVSQSPRYKVTKRGQDVTLRCDPISSHATLYWYQQALGQGPEFLTYFNYEAQPDKSGLPSDRFSAERPEGSISTLTIQRTEQRDSAMYRCASSLDTGPRNNEQFFGPGTRLTVL.

CDR3 DNA sequence: TGTGCCAGCAGCCCACGGGTCGGGAGCAACTACGAGCAGTACTTC. Encoded protein: CASSPRVGSNYEQYF. The rearrangement joins TRBV5-4 to TRBJ2-7; tentative D call: TRBD2 (6 bases). The V and J ends lost 4 bases and 3 bases respectively, with 17 bases between them. The V gene's germline CDR1 is SGHNT and CDR2 YYREEE (reference sequence). The CDR3 is made up of 15 amino acids. The full variable domain, with the rest looked up from reference TRBV5-4 and TRBJ2-7, is ETGVTQSPTHLIKTRGQQVTLRCSSQSGHNTVSWYQQALGQGPQFIFQYYREEENGRGNFPPRFSGLQFPNYSSELNVNALELDDSALYLCASSPRVGSNYEQYFGPGTRLTVT.

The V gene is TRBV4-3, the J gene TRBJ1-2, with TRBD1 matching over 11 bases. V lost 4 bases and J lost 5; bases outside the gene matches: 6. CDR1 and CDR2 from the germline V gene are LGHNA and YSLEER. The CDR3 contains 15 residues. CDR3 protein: CASSPGDRGIYGYTF. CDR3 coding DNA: TGCGCCAGCAGCCCAGGGGACAGGGGGATATATGGCTACACCTTC.

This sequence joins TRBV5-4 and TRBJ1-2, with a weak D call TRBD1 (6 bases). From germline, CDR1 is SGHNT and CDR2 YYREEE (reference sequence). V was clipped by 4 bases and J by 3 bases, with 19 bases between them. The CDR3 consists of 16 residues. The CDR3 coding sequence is TGTGCCAGCAGCCCGGAGGGCAGGGGCGCTGACTATGGCTACACCTTC. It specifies CASSPEGRGADYGYTF.

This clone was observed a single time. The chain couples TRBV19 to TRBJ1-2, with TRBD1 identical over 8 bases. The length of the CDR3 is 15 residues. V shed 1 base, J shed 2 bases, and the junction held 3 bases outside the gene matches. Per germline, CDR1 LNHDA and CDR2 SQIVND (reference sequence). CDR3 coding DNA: TGTGCCAGTAGTATAGGGACAGGGAAGAACTATGGCTACACCTTC. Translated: CASSIGTGKNYGYTF.

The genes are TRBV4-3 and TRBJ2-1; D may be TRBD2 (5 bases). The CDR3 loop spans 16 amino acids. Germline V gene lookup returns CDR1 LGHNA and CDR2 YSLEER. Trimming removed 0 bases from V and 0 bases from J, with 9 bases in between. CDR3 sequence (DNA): TGCGCCAGCAGCCAAGATGAGCGGAGCTCCTACAATGAGCAGTTCTTC. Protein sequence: CASSQDERSSYNEQFF.

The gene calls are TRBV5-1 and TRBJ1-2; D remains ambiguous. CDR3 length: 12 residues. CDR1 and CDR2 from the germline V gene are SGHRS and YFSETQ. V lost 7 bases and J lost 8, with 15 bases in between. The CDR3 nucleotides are TGCGCCAGCTACTCGGTCAGTGGAGGCTACACCTTC. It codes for CASYSVSGGYTF.

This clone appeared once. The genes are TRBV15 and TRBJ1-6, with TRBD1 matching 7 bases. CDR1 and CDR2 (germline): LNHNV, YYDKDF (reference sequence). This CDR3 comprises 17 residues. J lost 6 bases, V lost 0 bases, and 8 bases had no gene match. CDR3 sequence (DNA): TGTGCCACCAGCAGAGATTTAACGACAGGGACTAATTCACCCCTCCACTTT. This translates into CATSRDLTTGTNSPLHF.

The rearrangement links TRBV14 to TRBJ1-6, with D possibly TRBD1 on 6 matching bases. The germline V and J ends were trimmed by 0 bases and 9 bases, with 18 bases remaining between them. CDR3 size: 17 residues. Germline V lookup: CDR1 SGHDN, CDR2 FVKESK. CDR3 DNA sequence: TGTGCCAGCAGCCAAGATGCCCCCTGGACAGTGAGTTCACCCCTCCACTTT. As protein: CASSQDAPWTVSSPLHF.

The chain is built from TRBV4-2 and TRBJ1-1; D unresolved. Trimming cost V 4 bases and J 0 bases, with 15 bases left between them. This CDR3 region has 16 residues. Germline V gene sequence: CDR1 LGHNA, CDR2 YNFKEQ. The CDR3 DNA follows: TGTGCCAGCAGCCCGGTCTCAGCTTCAATGAACACTGAAGCTTTCTTT. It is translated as CASSPVSASMNTEAFF.

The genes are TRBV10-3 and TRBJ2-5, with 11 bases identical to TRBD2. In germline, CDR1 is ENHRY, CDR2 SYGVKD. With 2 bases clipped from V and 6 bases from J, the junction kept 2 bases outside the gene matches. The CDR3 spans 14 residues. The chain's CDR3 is CAISELAGGQTQYF. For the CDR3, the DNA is TGTGCCATCAGTGAGCTAGCGGGGGGTCAGACCCAGTACTTC.

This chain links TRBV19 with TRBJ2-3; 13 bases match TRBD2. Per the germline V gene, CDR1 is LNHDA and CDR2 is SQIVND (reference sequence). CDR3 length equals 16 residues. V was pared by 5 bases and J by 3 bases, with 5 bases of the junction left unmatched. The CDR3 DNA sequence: TGTGCCAGTAGTCCGGGACTAGCGGGGTTGACAGATACGCAGTATTTT. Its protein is CASSPGLAGLTDTQYF.

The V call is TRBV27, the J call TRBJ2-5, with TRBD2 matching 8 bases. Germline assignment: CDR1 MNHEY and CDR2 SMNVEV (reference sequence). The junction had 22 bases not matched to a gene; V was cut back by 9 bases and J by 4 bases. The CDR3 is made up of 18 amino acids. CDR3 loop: CASSTAQRGGSLGETQYF. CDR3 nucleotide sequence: TGTGCCAGTAGTACTGCCCAACGGGGGGGTAGCCTAGGAGAGACCCAGTACTTC.